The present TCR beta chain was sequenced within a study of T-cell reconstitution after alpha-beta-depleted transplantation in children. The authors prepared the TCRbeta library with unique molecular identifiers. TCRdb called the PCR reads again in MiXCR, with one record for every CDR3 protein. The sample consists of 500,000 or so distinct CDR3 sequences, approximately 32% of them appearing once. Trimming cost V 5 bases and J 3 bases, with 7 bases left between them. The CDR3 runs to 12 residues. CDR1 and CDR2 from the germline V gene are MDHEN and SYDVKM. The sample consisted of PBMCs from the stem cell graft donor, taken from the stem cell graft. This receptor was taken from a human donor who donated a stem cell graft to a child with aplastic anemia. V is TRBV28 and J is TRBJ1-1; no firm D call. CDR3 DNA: TGTGCCAGCAGTCTACTATACACTGAAGCTTTCTTT. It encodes CASSLLYTEAFF.